A single sample is the source of the 29 T cell receptor beta chains below, sequenced in a study of vaccination and CD4 T cells after COVID-19 (dated by TCRdb to about 2022). Libraries were built with PCR. For sequencing, an Illumina iSeq 100 was employed. The public reads were run again by TCRdb, first through fastp at Q25 and then through MiXCR, and only productive beta chains were kept. When rows share a CDR3 protein, they turn into one entry using the most common DNA and genes. Here the sample has roughly 25,000 distinct CDR3 sequences; around 50% occur a single time. Of the sample, 1% to 1.2% falls within the top ten clones. Source: CD4+ T cells from blood, taken before SARS-CoV-2 vaccination. Receptors originate from a human donor who had recovered from COVID-19.

This chain joins TRBV12-1 and TRBJ2-1; TRBD2 was called by the table and not checked on the DNA. TRBV12-1 is shown as a pseudogene. There are 19 residues in the CDR3. As DNA, the CDR3 is TGTGCCAGCAGCTTTGGTGGGACTAGCGGGAGGGGGACCTACAATGAGCAGTTCTTC. Its translation: CASSFGGTSGRGTYNEQFF.

A few counts support this clonotype. V is TRBV6-1 and J is TRBJ2-7; a possible D gene is TRBD2 (6 bases). Trimming took 9 bases from V and 0 from J, leaving 24 bases between them. Looked up from germline, CDR1 is MNHNS and CDR2 is SASEGT. The CDR3 is made up of 17 amino acids. The chain's CDR3 is CASQRVAAAPNSYEQYF. The DNA for the CDR3 is TGTGCCAGTCAGAGGGTAGCGGCTGCGCCAAACTCCTACGAGCAGTACTTC.

V is TRBV30 and J is TRBJ2-6; no firm D call. V lost 7 bases, J lost 0 bases, and 7 bases lay in between. The CDR3 totals 13 residues. Per germline, CDR1 GTSNPN and CDR2 SVGIG (reference sequence). The chain's CDR3 is CASAPSGANVLTF. The CDR3 DNA reads as TGTGCCTCCGCACCCTCTGGGGCCAACGTCCTGACTTTC.

The chain combines TRBV20-1 with TRBJ1-4; no definite D call. The CDR3 has 15 residues. Trimming stripped 0 bases from V and 3 bases from J, with 11 bases between. Germline V gene sequence: CDR1 DFQATT, CDR2 SNEGSKA (reference sequence). CDR3 region: CSAREMGKSNEKLFF. The CDR3 DNA reads TGCAGTGCTAGAGAGATGGGCAAATCTAATGAAAAACTGTTTTTT.

The chain employs TRBV19 and TRBJ1-3; D not certain. This CDR3 is built from 13 residues. Germline V gene lookup returns CDR1 LNHDA and CDR2 SQIVND (reference sequence). V shed 7 bases and J shed 0 bases, with 7 bases lying between them. CDR3 amino acids: CASIPNSGNTIYF. The CDR3 DNA sequence: TGTGCCAGTATTCCGAACTCTGGAAACACCATATATTTT.

V gene TRBV7-6 combines with J gene TRBJ2-7, with D unresolved. CDR3 length: 13 residues. Germline loops: CDR1 SGHVS, CDR2 FNYEAQ. V dropped 0 bases and J dropped 0 bases, with 3 bases sitting between them. Here the CDR3 reads CASSLAGSYEQYF. The DNA of the CDR3 is TGTGCCAGCAGCTTAGCCGGCTCCTACGAGCAGTACTTC.

This sequence joins TRBV20-1 and TRBJ2-7, with 8 nucleotides matching TRBD2. Looked up from germline, CDR1 is DFQATT and CDR2 is SNEGSKA (reference sequence). CDR3 length equals 12 residues. As DNA, the CDR3 is TGCAGCCTTCGGAGCGGGAGATACGAGCAGTACTTC. Its protein product is CSLRSGRYEQYF.

The chain joins TRBV7-2 to TRBJ2-5; 7 bases line up with TRBD1. V lost 4 bases to trimming and J lost 2 bases; unmatched junction nucleotides: 1. The germline gives CDR1 SGHTA, CDR2 FQGNSA. The CDR3 is made up of 13 amino acids. CDR3 nucleotides: TGTGCCAGCAGCTGGGACAGACAAGAGACCCAGTACTTC. It translates to CASSWDRQETQYF. The full variable domain, completed using reference TRBV7-2 and TRBJ2-5, is GAGVSQSPSNKVTEKGKDVELRCDPISGHTALYWYRQSLGQGLEFLIYFQGNSAPDKSGLPSDRFSAERTGGSVSTLTIQRTQQEDSAVYLCASSWDRQETQYFGPGTRLLVL.

The CDR3 nucleotides are TGTGCCAGCAGTTCATCAGGGGGGCGGGGCTATGGCTACACCTTC. Residues: CASSSSGGRGYGYTF. V is TRBV28 and J is TRBJ1-2, with 7 bases fitting TRBD1. CDR1 is MDHEN, CDR2 SYDVKM, per germline. J gave up 4 bases and V 4 bases, and 9 bases lay outside the gene matches. This CDR3 comprises 15 residues.

V and J are TRBV28 and TRBJ2-3; 7 nucleotides match TRBD2. CDR3 length: 15 residues. Per germline, CDR1 MDHEN and CDR2 SYDVKM. The junction had 13 bases not matched to a gene; V was cut back by 10 bases and J by 3 bases. As DNA, the CDR3 is TGTGCCACCCTAGGTGGCGGGAGTAGGACAGATACGCAGTATTTT. It translates to CATLGGGSRTDTQYF.

This rearrangement joins TRBV19 to TRBJ2-3; the D gene could be TRBD1 or TRBD2 (5 bases each). The CDR3 totals 15 residues. Per the germline V gene, CDR1 is LNHDA and CDR2 is SQIVND (reference sequence). The V and J ends lost 0 bases and 8 bases respectively, with 15 bases between them. The CDR3 loop reads CASSIDLRQGATQYF. Written as DNA, the CDR3 is TGTGCCAGTAGTATAGATTTAAGGCAGGGAGCTACGCAGTATTTT.

This chain links TRBV10-3 with TRBJ2-3; 9 bases agree with TRBD2. Looked up from germline, CDR1 is ENHRY and CDR2 is SYGVKD. Trimming removed 3 bases from V and 3 bases from J; junction bases left unmatched: 7. The CDR3 is 16 residues long. The CDR3 loop is CAISESLAGPTDTQYF. CDR3 DNA: TGTGCCATCAGTGAATCACTAGCGGGTCCTACAGATACGCAGTATTTT.

The CDR3 coding sequence is TGCAGTGCTAGTTTGCCGATAGTTTGGGGGAATGAGCAGTTCTTC. Amino acids: CSASLPIVWGNEQFF. V gene TRBV20-1 combines with J gene TRBJ2-1; D may be TRBD1 or TRBD2 (5 bases each). Germline CDR1 and CDR2: DFQATT and SNEGSKA (reference sequence). Trimming pared 3 bases from V and 7 bases from J, leaving 19 bases between. The CDR3 length is 15 residues.

The J gene is TRBJ1-5, the V gene TRBV20-1; D gene unclear. Germline V gives CDR1 DFQATT, CDR2 SNEGSKA (reference sequence). V shed 7 bases and J shed 3 bases, with 13 bases lying between them. The CDR3 runs to 13 residues. Written as DNA, the CDR3 is TGCAGTGGGACCCAGAGTATCAATCAGCCCCAGCATTTT. Encoded protein: CSGTQSINQPQHF.

The rearrangement links TRBV4-3 to TRBJ2-3, with D uncertain. Germline V gene data show CDR1 as LGHNA and CDR2 as YSLEER. CDR3 size: 13 residues. V lost 4 bases to trimming and J lost 6 bases, with 11 bases between them. DNA for the CDR3: TGCGCCAGCAGCCCCCTCGGGTGGGATACGCAGTATTTT. It specifies CASSPLGWDTQYF.

V and J are TRBV7-2 and TRBJ1-2; D unresolved. The CDR3 runs 12 residues. V lost 1 base and J lost 7, with 7 bases in between. CDR1 is SGHTA, CDR2 FQGNSA, per germline. The CDR3 here is CASSLGWGGYTF. The CDR3 region has the DNA TGTGCCAGCAGCTTAGGGTGGGGTGGCTACACCTTC. Full variable domain (remainder filled in from reference TRBV7-2 and TRBJ1-2): GAGVSQSPSNKVTEKGKDVELRCDPISGHTALYWYRQSLGQGLEFLIYFQGNSAPDKSGLPSDRFSAERTGGSVSTLTIQRTQQEDSAVYLCASSLGWGGYTFGSGTRLTVV.

The gene calls are TRBV27 and TRBJ2-2; a weak D match, TRBD2 (5 bases). CDR1 is MNHEY, CDR2 SMNVEV, per germline (reference sequence). Trimming removed 6 bases at V and 8 bases at J, with 10 bases between. This CDR3 region has 12 residues. The CDR3 nucleotides read TGTGCCAGCAGCCGAGGGTCGGGGGAGCTGTTTTTT. It encodes CASSRGSGELFF.

The J gene is TRBJ2-2, the V gene TRBV28, with no clear D. CDR1 is MDHEN and CDR2 is SYDVKM in the germline V gene. The CDR3 has 14 amino acids. The V gene lost 8 bases and the J gene lost 5 bases, with 15 bases spanning the gap. DNA for the CDR3: TGTGCCAGCCGAGGCCCTGGGCGGACCGGGGAGCTGTTTTTT. Translating it yields CASRGPGRTGELFF.

The CDR3 region has the DNA TGTGCCAGCAGACGACCGGGACAGGGTAGCAATCAGCCCCAGCATTTT. Its protein product is CASRRPGQGSNQPQHF. The chain recombines TRBV6-1 with TRBJ1-5; TRBD1 matches 9 bases. The germline CDR1 and CDR2 sequences are MNHNS and SASEGT. The CDR3 is 16 amino acids. The ends lost 6 bases at V and 0 bases at J; junction bases unmatched: 6.

This chain connects TRBV28 to TRBJ2-7; D tentatively fits TRBD1 or TRBD2 (5 bases each). The length of the CDR3 is 13 residues. Germline values: CDR1 MDHEN, CDR2 SYDVKM. Trimming took off 7 bases at V and 3 bases at J, with 13 bases between the two ends. In DNA form, the CDR3 reads TGTGCCAGCATTGGACCGAGGGGCTACGAGCAGTACTTC. Its protein product is CASIGPRGYEQYF.

The gene calls are TRBV24-1 and TRBJ2-3, with 9 bases matching TRBD2. The ends lost 4 bases at V and 6 bases at J; junction bases unmatched: 1. Germline V gives CDR1 KGHDR, CDR2 SFDVKD. This CDR3 region has 13 residues. Here the CDR3 DNA reads TGTGCCACCAGTGAGCGGGAGGGGGATACGCAGTATTTT. It specifies CATSEREGDTQYF.

The J gene is TRBJ2-7, the V gene TRBV20-1, with a possible D match to TRBD1 (5 bases). V was pared by 3 bases and J by 4 bases, with 13 bases between. The CDR3 extends over 13 amino acids. Germline values: CDR1 DFQATT, CDR2 SNEGSKA (reference sequence). Written as DNA, the CDR3 is TGCAGTGCTAGCCTTCCAGGGATGTACGAGCAGTACTTC. It codes for CSASLPGMYEQYF.

This clonotype has a handful of counts. V is TRBV7-2 and J is TRBJ2-7; the D gene is possibly TRBD2 (6 bases). CDR1 and CDR2 (germline): SGHTA, FQGNSA. This CDR3 region has 14 residues. Trimming took off 0 bases at V and 2 bases at J, with 8 bases between the two ends. The chain's CDR3 is CASSLAGGTYEQYF. In nucleotides, the CDR3 is TGTGCCAGCAGCTTAGCGGGAGGTACCTACGAGCAGTACTTC.

The sample holds one count of this clonotype. The gene calls are TRBV18 and TRBJ2-7, with TRBD2 identical over 13 bases. V shed 5 bases, J shed 4 bases, and the junction held 5 bases outside the gene matches. The V gene's germline CDR1 is KGHSH and CDR2 LQKENI. This CDR3 has 15 residues. CDR3 sequence: CASSGTSGTSYEQYF. The CDR3 nucleotides read TGTGCCAGCTCAGGGACTAGCGGGACGTCTTACGAGCAGTACTTC.

This chain uses TRBV7-3 with TRBJ1-2; 10 positions agree with TRBD1. The germline V gene has CDR1 SGHTA and CDR2 FQGTGA. Trimming cost V 2 bases and J 4 bases; bases outside gene matches: 10. This CDR3 region has 17 residues. CDR3 region: CASSLGSPGQGSYGYTF. In DNA form, the CDR3 reads TGTGCCAGCAGCTTAGGATCGCCGGGACAGGGGTCCTATGGCTACACCTTC.

This clonotype has more than one count but fewer than ten. The chain couples TRBV6-5 to TRBJ2-3; D may be TRBD1 (6 bases). Germline-derived CDR1 and CDR2 are MNHEY and SVGAGI. This CDR3 has 15 residues. The V and J ends lost 2 bases and 2 bases respectively, with 11 bases between them. CDR3 protein: CASSYGSGDTDTQYF. The CDR3 DNA sequence: TGTGCCAGCAGTTACGGGTCAGGGGACACAGATACGCAGTATTTT.

This clonotype was found a few times. The V gene is TRBV5-4, the J gene TRBJ1-2; 7 nucleotides align to TRBD1. Per the germline V gene, CDR1 is SGHNT and CDR2 is YYREEE (reference sequence). The V segment lost 1 base and the J segment 2 bases; nucleotides outside the gene matches: 2. The CDR3 contains 14 residues. Here the CDR3 reads CASSLQGQNYGYTF. The CDR3 coding sequence is TGTGCCAGCAGCTTGCAGGGACAGAACTATGGCTACACCTTC.

V usage is TRBV27 and J usage is TRBJ1-4, with TRBD1 matching over 7 bases. Germline V gives CDR1 MNHEY, CDR2 SMNVEV (reference sequence). Trimming at V came to 5 bases and at J to 0 bases, leaving 0 bases not matched to a gene. The CDR3 consists of 14 residues. CDR3 amino acids: CASSGTATNEKLFF. CDR3 in DNA: TGTGCCAGCAGTGGGACAGCAACTAATGAAAAACTGTTTTTT.

Only a few counts were recorded for this clonotype. The chain combines TRBV30 with TRBJ1-1; D gene uncertain. This CDR3 contains 11 residues. CDR1 and CDR2 (germline): GTSNPN, SVGIG (reference sequence). V lost 0 bases and J lost 10, with 9 bases in between. This CDR3 is CAWSVEAGAFF. The CDR3 bases are TGTGCCTGGAGTGTAGAGGCCGGAGCTTTCTTT.